Below, 32 T cell receptor beta chains from the same sample are listed, as sequenced in a study of control samples from healthy donors and cancer patients. Measured with immunoSEQ multiplex PCR; TCRdb has only the in-frame clones, and not every one. Of about 73,000 clones in the sample, 87% are singletons; the top ten hold about 4.2%. Sample: blood. These receptors were taken from a woman between 50 and 59 years old in good health.

This rearrangement joins TRBV18 to TRBJ1-3; D perhaps matches TRBD1 (6 bases). In germline, CDR1 is KGHSH, CDR2 LQKENI. This CDR3 has 15 residues. V lost 2 bases and J lost 4, with 12 bases in between. CDR3 bases: TGTGCCAGCTCACCAAACAGGGCTGACGGAAACACCATATATTTT. Translated, it gives CASSPNRADGNTIYF.

The chain combines TRBV25-1 with TRBJ2-1, with 10 bases lining up with TRBD2. Looked up from germline, CDR1 is MGHDK and CDR2 is SYGVNS. The CDR3 length is 16 residues. Trimming cost V 4 bases and J 4 bases; bases outside gene matches: 7. CDR3 nucleotides: TGTGCCAGCAGTGGATGGACTAGCGGACCTTACAATGAGCAGTTCTTC. Translation: CASSGWTSGPYNEQFF.

The V and J genes are TRBV15 and TRBJ2-7; D remains unclear. CDR3 length: 10 amino acids. CDR1 is LNHNV and CDR2 is YYDKDF in the germline V gene (reference sequence). Trimming shortened V by 11 bases and J by 2 bases, and 7 bases separated the two germline ends. CDR3 DNA sequence: TGTGCCTCCTGTACCTACGAGCAGTACTTC. The encoded protein is CASCTYEQYF.

The V and J genes are TRBV11-2 and TRBJ1-3; D gene unclear. The V gene lost 1 base and the J gene lost 8 bases, with 15 bases spanning the gap. The CDR3 has 15 amino acids. The germline V gene encodes CDR1 SGHAT and CDR2 FQNNGV. The CDR3 region has the DNA TGTGCCAGCAGCTTAGGGAACGGCGATCTGGACACCATATATTTT. Translation: CASSLGNGDLDTIYF.

The V gene is TRBV10-3, the J gene TRBJ1-2; D not resolved. This CDR3 contains 15 residues. Germline V lookup: CDR1 ENHRY, CDR2 SYGVKD. Trimming took 9 bases from V and 1 from J, leaving 18 bases between them. CDR3 amino acids: CAMNAEGYDNYGYTF. CDR3 in DNA: TGTGCCATGAATGCGGAGGGATATGATAACTATGGCTACACCTTC.

The chain is built from TRBV19 and TRBJ2-1; weak D call: TRBD2 (9 bases). This CDR3 contains 16 residues. Germline lookup yields CDR1 LNHDA and CDR2 SQIVND (reference sequence). Trimming took 3 bases from V and 9 from J, leaving 21 bases between them. The CDR3 spells CASSILAGQVDSEQFF. The CDR3 bases are TGTGCCAGTAGTATTCTAGCGGGACAGGTAGACAGTGAGCAGTTCTTC.

The chain recombines TRBV5-1 with TRBJ1-6; D is ambiguous. Trimming removed 0 bases from V and 8 bases from J, with 18 bases in between. The CDR3 totals 17 residues. CDR1 is SGHRS and CDR2 is YFSETQ in the germline V gene. CDR3 in amino acids: CASSLASRARVDSPLHF. CDR3 DNA sequence: TGCGCCAGCAGCTTGGCTTCGCGGGCGCGGGTTGATTCACCCCTCCACTTT.

V is TRBV6-5 and J is TRBJ1-1; 7 nucleotides agree with TRBD1. CDR1 is MNHEY, CDR2 SVGAGI, per germline. J lost 4 bases, V lost 7 bases, and 12 bases had no gene match. This CDR3 is built from 15 residues. The CDR3 is CASTRQGGGGTEAFF. The CDR3 nucleotides are TGTGCCAGCACCAGGCAGGGAGGGGGCGGCACTGAAGCTTTCTTT.

The chain employs TRBV28 and TRBJ1-2, with 7 bases identical to TRBD1. Germline V CDR1 and CDR2: MDHEN, SYDVKM. V lost 3 bases, J lost 3 bases, and 7 bases stayed unmatched. The CDR3 covers 15 residues. CDR3 DNA sequence: TGTGCCAGCAGTTTCAAAGGGACAGAGTACTATGGCTACACCTTC. Amino acid sequence: CASSFKGTEYYGYTF.

The chain has TRBV14 and TRBJ2-2; 8 nucleotides align to TRBD2. CDR3 length: 16 amino acids. The germline CDR1 and CDR2 sequences are SGHDN and FVKESK. Trimming cost V 0 bases and J 4 bases; bases outside gene matches: 4. The CDR3, as DNA: TGTGCCAGCAGCCAAGACTTACTAGCGGTCACCGGGGAGCTGTTTTTT. This sequence encodes CASSQDLLAVTGELFF.

This clone was detected once. This chain uses TRBV7-2 with TRBJ1-2, with D perhaps matching TRBD1 (5 bases). Trimming removed 0 bases at V and 8 bases at J, with 7 bases between. The germline CDR1 and CDR2 sequences are SGHTA and FQGNSA. The CDR3 length is 12 residues. CDR3 DNA: TGTGCCAGCAGCTTAGCACGGGGCGGCTACACCTTC. Translated: CASSLARGGYTF. Filled out from reference TRBV7-2 and TRBJ1-2, the complete variable domain reads GAGVSQSPSNKVTEKGKDVELRCDPISGHTALYWYRQSLGQGLEFLIYFQGNSAPDKSGLPSDRFSAERTGGSVSTLTIQRTQQEDSAVYLCASSLARGGYTFGSGTRLTVV.

The chain employs TRBV9 and TRBJ1-2, with TRBD1 as a possible D gene (5 bases). CDR1 SGDLS and CDR2 YYNGEE come from the germline V gene. The ends were cut back, 4 bases at V and 6 bases at J, with 10 bases in the middle. CDR3 length: 12 amino acids. The CDR3 bases are TGTGCCAGCAGCTCCTCAGGGAATGGCTACACCTTC. Translation gives CASSSSGNGYTF.

As regards this clone: One end of the junction is discordant with germline, which a read error may explain. This chain uses TRBV28 with TRBJ1-3, with D maybe TRBD1 (5 bases). The germline CDR1 and CDR2 sequences are MDHEN and SYDVKM. The CDR3 totals 11 residues. CDR3 coding DNA: TGTGCCAGCAGTTTAAAGTACAGGATAGATTTT. Its translation is CASSLKYRIDF. The variable domain in full, completed from reference TRBV28 and TRBJ1-3, reads DVKVTQSSRYLVKRTGEKVFLECVQDMDHENMFWYRQDPGLGLRLIYFSYDVKMKEKGDIPEGYSVSREKKERFSLILESASTNQTSMYLCASSLKYRIDFGEGSWLTVV.

Comment on this clone: Sequence at one end of the junction differs from germline and may be a read error. The rearrangement joins TRBV5-4 to TRBJ1-2; D unresolved. CDR1 and CDR2 (germline): SGHNT, YYREEE (reference sequence). CDR3 length: 14 amino acids. CDR3 in amino acids: CASSPPMSKYGYTF. The CDR3 DNA follows: TGTGCCAGCAGCCCTCCGATGTCTAAGTATGGCTACACCTTC.

This chain connects TRBV12-5 to TRBJ2-1; TRBD2 matches at 9 bases. J was trimmed by 6 bases and V by 2 bases; bases with no gene match: 5. Germline loops: CDR1 LGHNT, CDR2 FRNRAP. This CDR3 region has 15 residues. The CDR3 sequence is CASGLSSGVFNEQFF. DNA of the CDR3: TGTGCTAGTGGTTTGTCTAGCGGGGTTTTCAATGAGCAGTTCTTC.

Points on this clone: A junction end diverges from the germline sequence, so it may reflect a read error. The chain recombines TRBV7-7 with TRBJ2-5; 8 nucleotides align to TRBD2. The length of the CDR3 is 14 residues. Germline CDR1 reads SSHAT; CDR2 reads FNYEAQ (reference sequence). CDR3 residues: CASSFSDRGGSQYF. The CDR3 DNA sequence: TGTGCTAGCAGCTTCTCTGACCGCGGGGGGTCCCAGTACTTC.

This rearrangement joins TRBV6-5 to TRBJ2-5; TRBD2 matches at 13 bases. V lost 6 bases, J lost 4 bases, and 2 bases stayed unmatched. CDR1 is MNHEY and CDR2 is SVGAGI in the germline V gene. This CDR3 region has 14 residues. The CDR3 sequence is CASRLAGGPETQYF. CDR3 nucleotides: TGTGCCAGCAGACTAGCGGGAGGGCCAGAGACCCAGTACTTC.

This chain links TRBV7-2 with TRBJ2-7; 7 nucleotides match TRBD1. J lost 2 bases, V lost 4 bases, and 5 bases had no gene match. The CDR3 consists of 14 residues. Germline values: CDR1 SGHTA, CDR2 FQGNSA. The CDR3 is CASSSRQGPYEQYF. The DNA for the CDR3 is TGTGCCAGCAGCTCGAGACAGGGACCCTACGAGCAGTACTTC. The full variable domain, in which reference TRBV7-2 and TRBJ2-7 provide the parts outside the CDR3, is GAGVSQSPSNKVTEKGKDVELRCDPISGHTALYWYRQSLGQGLEFLIYFQGNSAPDKSGLPSDRFSAERTGGSVSTLTIQRTQQEDSAVYLCASSSRQGPYEQYFGPGTRLTVT.

The chain recombines TRBV5-6 with TRBJ2-7; TRBD2 matches 8 bases. The CDR3 is 15 residues long. Per germline, CDR1 SGHDT and CDR2 YYEEEE. Trimming cost V 4 bases and J 7 bases; bases outside gene matches: 13. In DNA, the CDR3 is TGTGCCAGCAGCCAACTCCTAGCGGGCTTGGGGGAGCAGTACTTC. Its protein product is CASSQLLAGLGEQYF.

This chain uses TRBV11-3 with TRBJ2-3; 8 nucleotides match TRBD2. The trim removed 5 bases at V and 6 bases at J, leaving 16 bases unmatched. The CDR3 is 17 residues long. Per germline, CDR1 SGHNT and CDR2 YENEEA. The CDR3 nucleotides read TGTGCCAGCAGCCGAGGCGATCGAGCGGGAGTATCTGATACGCAGTATTTT. The encoded protein is CASSRGDRAGVSDTQYF.

The chain joins TRBV4-2 to TRBJ2-2, with 11 bases lining up with TRBD2. Germline lookup yields CDR1 LGHNA and CDR2 YNFKEQ. The CDR3 sequence is 17 residues long. V was pared by 6 bases and J by 0 bases, with 6 bases of the junction left unmatched. The CDR3 reads CASRRTSGSANTGELFF. As DNA, the CDR3 is TGTGCCAGCAGACGCACTAGCGGGAGCGCGAACACCGGGGAGCTGTTTTTT.

The chain is built from TRBV21-1 and TRBJ2-3; the table assigns TRBD2, which was not confirmed against the DNA. TRBV21-1 is shown as a pseudogene. The CDR3 loop spans 17 amino acids. CDR3 residues: CASSPTPAGRTADTQYF. CDR3 nucleotide sequence: TGTGCCAGCAGCCCAACCCCAGCGGGAAGGACGGCAGATACGCAGTATTTT.

The chain couples TRBV9 to TRBJ2-5; D is ambiguous. The CDR3 runs 16 residues. Germline-derived CDR1 and CDR2 are SGDLS and YYNGEE. Trimming removed 3 bases at V and 5 bases at J, with 20 bases between. The chain's CDR3 is CASSASHSPAWETQYF. The CDR3, as DNA: TGTGCCAGCAGCGCCTCACATAGTCCCGCTTGGGAGACCCAGTACTTC.

The CDR3 loop reads CASSFGGRLTGELFF. The CDR3 DNA sequence: TGCGCCAGCAGCTTTGGAGGCAGACTCACCGGGGAGCTGTTTTTT. This rearrangement joins TRBV5-1 to TRBJ2-2, with D possibly TRBD2 on 5 matching bases. The CDR3 spans 15 residues. Looked up from germline, CDR1 is SGHRS and CDR2 is YFSETQ. V gave up 2 bases and J gave up 4 bases, with 12 bases separating them. The whole variable domain, filled in from reference TRBV5-1 and TRBJ2-2, reads KAGVTQTPRYLIKTRGQQVTLSCSPISGHRSVSWYQQTPGQGLQFLFEYFSETQRNKGNFPGRFSGRQFSNSRSEMNVSTLELGDSALYLCASSFGGRLTGELFFGEGSRLTVL.

This sequence joins TRBV28 and TRBJ2-1; maybe TRBD2 (5 bases). Trimming stripped 7 bases from V and 5 bases from J, with 15 bases between. Germline CDR1 and CDR2: MDHEN and SYDVKM. This CDR3 has 14 amino acids. CDR3 sequence: CASTPTHGDNEQFF. DNA for the CDR3: TGTGCCAGCACCCCTACACACGGGGACAATGAGCAGTTCTTC.

The rearrangement uses TRBV10-2 and TRBJ2-3; D perhaps matches TRBD2 (5 bases). Per germline, CDR1 WSHSY and CDR2 SAAADI. V gave up 3 bases and J gave up 6 bases, with 16 bases separating them. The CDR3 loop spans 15 amino acids. The CDR3 DNA sequence: TGCGCCAGCAGTGATGGGAGAAGGGCCGGGGATACGCAGTATTTT. Translated, it gives CASSDGRRAGDTQYF.

The chain has TRBV28 and TRBJ1-5; tentative D call: TRBD1 (5 bases). V was trimmed by 6 bases and J by 1 base, leaving 10 bases between them. CDR1 and CDR2 from the germline V gene are MDHEN and SYDVKM. This CDR3 is built from 14 residues. In DNA form, the CDR3 reads TGTGCCAGCAGGGGAGGGACGAGCAATCAGCCCCAGCATTTT. It encodes CASRGGTSNQPQHF.

The chain couples TRBV12-3 or TRBV12-4 to TRBJ1-1; D not certain. Trimming shortened V by 6 bases and J by 10 bases, and 9 bases separated the two germline ends. CDR3 length: 10 residues. CDR3 in DNA: TGTGCCAGCAGGGGGTTGAGAGCTTTCTTT. It specifies CASRGLRAFF.

This clone was seen only once. V and J are TRBV5-1 and TRBJ1-4; D is possibly TRBD1 (5 bases). The CDR3 runs to 15 residues. The germline CDR1 and CDR2 sequences are SGHRS and YFSETQ. Deletions cut 6 bases from V and 3 bases from J, with 15 bases between. DNA of the CDR3: TGCGCCAGCACGGACACGACAGCACCTAATGAAAAACTGTTTTTT. As protein: CASTDTTAPNEKLFF.

The chain links TRBV10-1 to TRBJ1-4; 8 bases agree with TRBD1. There are 15 residues in the CDR3. CDR1 and CDR2 from the germline V gene are WNHNN and SYGVQD (reference sequence). The V gene end was trimmed by 6 bases and the J gene end by 3 bases; junction bases not matched to a gene: 6. CDR3 bases: TGCGCCAGCAGCTTAACAGGGGGTGCTAATGAAAAACTGTTTTTT. Protein sequence: CASSLTGGANEKLFF.

This chain joins TRBV25-1 and TRBJ1-1; D is undetermined. The CDR3 consists of 12 residues. CDR1 and CDR2 (germline): MGHDK, SYGVNS. Trimming removed 8 bases from V and 4 bases from J, with 11 bases in between. CDR3 sequence reads: CASSTVGTEAFF. CDR3 nucleotides: TGTGCCAGCTCTACTGTGGGCACTGAAGCTTTCTTT.

The chain is built from TRBV4-1 and TRBJ2-7; D is undetermined. This CDR3 spans 12 amino acids. The V end lost 1 base, the J end lost 9 bases, and 10 bases lay between the germline ends. Germline CDR1 and CDR2: MGHRA and YSYEKL. The CDR3 bases are TGCGCCAGCAGCCAAGGCGAGGCGGTGCAGTACTTC. Translation gives CASSQGEAVQYF.